The TCR beta chain described here comes from a study of lymphopenia after photon versus proton radiotherapy. Regarding the study as a whole: After lymphocyte nadir, photon-treated repertoires showed oligoclonal expansion, especially CD8+ Temra. Photon-treated patients lost naive T cells and TCR diversity; proton-treated stayed stable. In patients who died, overall survival fell as post-nadir TCR diversity dropped more. Better survival with proton therapy was suggested as possible, not demonstrated.

Generated by immunoSEQ multiplex PCR, the TCRdb table keeps only in-frame clones and is missing some. This sample has about 39,000 clones, with around 90% found just once. V lost 6 bases, J lost 4 bases, and 10 bases stayed unmatched. The CDR3 sequence is 15 residues long. Germline loops: CDR1 LNHDA, CDR2 SQIVND (reference sequence). With respect to this clone: The antigen is unknown.

This sample comprised peripheral blood, obtained from a patient treated with photon-based radiotherapy. The chain combines TRBV19 with TRBJ2-5; 8 nucleotides line up with TRBD1. This TCR came from a man in his 60s with cholangiocarcinoma. The CDR3 loop is CASSPGAGGAETQYF. As DNA, the CDR3 is TGTGCCAGTAGCCCGGGGGCAGGGGGCGCAGAGACCCAGTACTTC.